The clone carrying this TCR beta chain was found many times. The antigen is unknown. Trimming pared 3 bases from V and 2 bases from J, leaving 13 bases between. The CDR3 consists of 16 residues. CDR1 is KGHDR, CDR2 SFDVKD, per germline. Genomic DNA templated the TCR beta VDJ and CDR3 profiling. TCRdb fed the reads into MiXCR, producing one record per CDR3 protein. The table shows tens of thousands of distinct CDR3 sequences, with more than 40% occurring only once. The data belong to a study of CD8+CD57+ T cells in acquired aplastic anemia. The overall study: Mean yield of DNA from sorted CD4+ and CD8+ cells was 2.5 to 4 ug. Researchers reported that healthy donors averaged about 11 million reads for CD4+ cells.

Study observations and caveats: Patients and controls shared over 25 CD8+ CDR3 sequences, which appeared highly expressed in patients and within their immunodominant clones.

The TCR originated in a human donor in good health, serving as a control. Sequencing was performed on sorted CD4+, CD8+, or CD8+CD57+ T cells (not recorded which) from PBMCs. The chain uses TRBV24-1 and TRBJ2-1; D is possibly TRBD1 (6 bases). The CDR3, as DNA: TGTGCCACCAGTGATACCGGGACAACCGCCTACAATGAGCAGTTCTTC. Amino acid sequence: CATSDTGTTAYNEQFF.